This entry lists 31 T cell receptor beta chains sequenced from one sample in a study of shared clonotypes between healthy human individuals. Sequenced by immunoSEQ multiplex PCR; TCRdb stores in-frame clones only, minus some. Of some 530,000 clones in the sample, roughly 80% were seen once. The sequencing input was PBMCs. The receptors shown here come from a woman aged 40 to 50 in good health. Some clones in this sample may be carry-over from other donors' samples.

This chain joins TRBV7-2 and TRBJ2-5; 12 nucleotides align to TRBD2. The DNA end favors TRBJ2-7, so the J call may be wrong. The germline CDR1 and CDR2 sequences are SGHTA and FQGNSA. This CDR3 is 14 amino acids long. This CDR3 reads CASSSTSGSGEQYF. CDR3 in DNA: TGTGCCAGCAGCTCGACTAGCGGGAGCGGCGAGCAGTACTTC.

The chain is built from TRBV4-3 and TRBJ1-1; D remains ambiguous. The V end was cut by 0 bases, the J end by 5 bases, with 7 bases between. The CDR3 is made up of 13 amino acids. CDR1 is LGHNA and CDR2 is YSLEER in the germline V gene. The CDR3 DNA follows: TGCGCCAGCAGCCAAGATGCGGAGACTGAAGCTTTCTTT. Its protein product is CASSQDAETEAFF.

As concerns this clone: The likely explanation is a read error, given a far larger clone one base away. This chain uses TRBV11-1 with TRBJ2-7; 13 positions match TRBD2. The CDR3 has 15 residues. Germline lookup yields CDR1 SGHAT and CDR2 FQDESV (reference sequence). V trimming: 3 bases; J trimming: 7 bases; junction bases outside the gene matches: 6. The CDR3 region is CASSFGGLAGREQYF. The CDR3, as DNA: TGTGCCAGCAGCTTTGGGGGACTAGCGGGAAGAGAGCAGTACTTC.

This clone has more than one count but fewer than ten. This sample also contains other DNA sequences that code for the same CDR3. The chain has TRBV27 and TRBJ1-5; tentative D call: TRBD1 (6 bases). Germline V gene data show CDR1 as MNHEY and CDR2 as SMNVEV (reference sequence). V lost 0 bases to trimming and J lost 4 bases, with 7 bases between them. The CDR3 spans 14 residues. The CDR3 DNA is TGTGCCAGCAGTTTATCGCAGGGGAATCAGCCCCAGCATTTT. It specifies CASSLSQGNQPQHF.

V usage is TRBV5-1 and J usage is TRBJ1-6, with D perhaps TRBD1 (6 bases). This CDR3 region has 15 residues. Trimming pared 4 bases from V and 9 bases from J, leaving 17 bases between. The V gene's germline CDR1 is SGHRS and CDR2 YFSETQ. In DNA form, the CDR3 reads TGCGCCAGCAGCCAAGAACAGGGTCGTTTTTCACCCCTCCACTTT. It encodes CASSQEQGRFSPLHF.

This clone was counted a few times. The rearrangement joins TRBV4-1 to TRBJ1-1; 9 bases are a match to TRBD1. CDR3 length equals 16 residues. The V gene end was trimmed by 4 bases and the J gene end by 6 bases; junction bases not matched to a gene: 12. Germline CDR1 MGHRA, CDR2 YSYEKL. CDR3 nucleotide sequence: TGCGCCAGCAGCCGGGGTGGCGGGACAGGGTTACCTGAAGCTTTCTTT. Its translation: CASSRGGGTGLPEAFF.

The CDR3 DNA reads as TGTGCCAGCAGGCAGACTAGCGGACGCTACGAGCAGTACTTC. It encodes CASRQTSGRYEQYF. This chain links TRBV2 with TRBJ2-7, with TRBD2 identical over 9 bases. CDR1 SNHLY and CDR2 FYNNEI come from the germline V gene. This CDR3 has 14 amino acids. Trimming took 6 bases from V and 3 from J; bases not matched to a gene: 6.

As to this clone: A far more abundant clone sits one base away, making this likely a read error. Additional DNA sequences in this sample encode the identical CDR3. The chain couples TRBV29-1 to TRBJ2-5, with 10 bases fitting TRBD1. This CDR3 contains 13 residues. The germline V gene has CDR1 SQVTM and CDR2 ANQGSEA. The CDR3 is CSVSGTGAETQYF. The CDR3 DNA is TGCAGCGTTTCTGGGACAGGGGCGGAGACACAGTACTTC.

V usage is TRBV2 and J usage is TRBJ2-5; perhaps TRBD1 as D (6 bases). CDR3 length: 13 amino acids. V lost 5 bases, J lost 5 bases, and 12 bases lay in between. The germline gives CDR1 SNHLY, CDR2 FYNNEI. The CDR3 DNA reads TGTGCCAGCAGTAGGAACCAGGGGGAGACCCAGTACTTC. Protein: CASSRNQGETQYF.

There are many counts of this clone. The chain's CDR3 is CASSPERTANTGELFF. The CDR3 bases are TGTGCCAGCAGCCCCGAGCGGACAGCCAACACCGGGGAGCTGTTTTTT. This chain connects TRBV14 to TRBJ2-2; D is possibly TRBD1 (6 bases). CDR1 SGHDN and CDR2 FVKESK come from the germline V gene. V gave up 4 bases and J gave up 2 bases, with 14 bases separating them. The CDR3 runs to 16 residues.

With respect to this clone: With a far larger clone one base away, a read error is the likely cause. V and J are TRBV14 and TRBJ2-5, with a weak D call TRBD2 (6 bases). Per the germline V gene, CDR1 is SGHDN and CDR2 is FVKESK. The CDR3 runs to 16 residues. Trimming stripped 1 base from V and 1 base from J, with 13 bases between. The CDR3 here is CASSQVGGLCQETQYF. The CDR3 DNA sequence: TGTGCCAGCAGCCAAGTGGGGGGATTGTGCCAAGAGACCCAGTACTTC.

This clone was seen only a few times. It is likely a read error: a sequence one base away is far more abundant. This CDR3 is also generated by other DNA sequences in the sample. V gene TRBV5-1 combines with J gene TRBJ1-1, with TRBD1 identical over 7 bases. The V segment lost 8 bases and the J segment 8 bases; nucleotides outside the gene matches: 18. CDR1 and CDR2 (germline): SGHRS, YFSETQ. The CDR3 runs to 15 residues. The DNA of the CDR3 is TGCGCCAGTTCGGGGACAGAATCGTGGAGCACCGAAGCTTTCTTT. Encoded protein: CASSGTESWSTEAFF. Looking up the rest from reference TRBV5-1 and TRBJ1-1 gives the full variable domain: KAGVTQTPRYLIKTRGQQVTLSCSPISGHRSVSWYQQTPGQGLQFLFEYFSETQRNKGNFPGRFSGRQFSNSRSEMNVSTLELGDSALYLCASSGTESWSTEAFFGQGTRLTVV.

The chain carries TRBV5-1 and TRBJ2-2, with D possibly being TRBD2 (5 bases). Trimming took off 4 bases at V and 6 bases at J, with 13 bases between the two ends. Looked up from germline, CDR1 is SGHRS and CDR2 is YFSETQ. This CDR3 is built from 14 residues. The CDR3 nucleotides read TGCGCCAGCAGCCACGGGATTGCGCCCGGGGAGCTGTTTTTT. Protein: CASSHGIAPGELFF.

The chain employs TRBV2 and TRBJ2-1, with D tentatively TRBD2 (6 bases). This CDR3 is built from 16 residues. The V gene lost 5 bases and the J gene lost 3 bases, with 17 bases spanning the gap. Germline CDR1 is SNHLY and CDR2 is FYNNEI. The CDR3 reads CASSFPIGGVYNEQFF. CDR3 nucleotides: TGTGCCAGCAGTTTTCCTATAGGCGGGGTCTACAATGAGCAGTTCTTC.

CDR3 nucleotide sequence: TGTGCCAGCAGCCCGCTAGCGGGAGGAGGAGAGCAGTACTTC. It yields the protein CASSPLAGGGEQYF. V and J are TRBV7-8 and TRBJ2-7; 11 positions match TRBD2. J lost 7 bases, V lost 5 bases, and 7 bases had no gene match. CDR3 length: 14 residues. Germline assignment: CDR1 SGHVS and CDR2 FQNEAQ. Complete variable domain (other parts from reference TRBV7-8 and TRBJ2-7): GAGVSQSPRYKVAKRGQDVALRCDPISGHVSLFWYQQALGQGPEFLTYFQNEAQLDKSGLPSDRFFAERPEGSVSTLKIQRTQQEDSAVYLCASSPLAGGGEQYFGPGTRLTVT.

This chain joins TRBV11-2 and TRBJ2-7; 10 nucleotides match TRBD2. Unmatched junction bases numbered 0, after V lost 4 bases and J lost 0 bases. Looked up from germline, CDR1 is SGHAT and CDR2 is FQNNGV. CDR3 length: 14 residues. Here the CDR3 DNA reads TGTGCCAGCAGCTCTAGCGGGAGCTCCTACGAGCAGTACTTC. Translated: CASSSSGSSYEQYF.

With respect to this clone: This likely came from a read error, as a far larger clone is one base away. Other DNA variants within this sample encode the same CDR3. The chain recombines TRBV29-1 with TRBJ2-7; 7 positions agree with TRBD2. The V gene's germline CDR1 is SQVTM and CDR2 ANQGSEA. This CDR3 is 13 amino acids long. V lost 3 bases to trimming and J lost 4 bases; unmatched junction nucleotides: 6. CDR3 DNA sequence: TGCAGCGTTGAGGGGGACTACTCTTACGAGCAGTACTTC. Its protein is CSVEGDYSYEQYF.

CDR3 protein: CASSEARGFGYTF. The CDR3 bases are TGTGCCAGCAGTGAAGCGAGGGGGTTCGGCTACACCTTC. This chain joins TRBV6-1 and TRBJ1-2; maybe TRBD1 (6 bases). This CDR3 has 13 amino acids. Trimming stripped 0 bases from V and 8 bases from J, with 10 bases between. CDR1 and CDR2 (germline): MNHNS, SASEGT.

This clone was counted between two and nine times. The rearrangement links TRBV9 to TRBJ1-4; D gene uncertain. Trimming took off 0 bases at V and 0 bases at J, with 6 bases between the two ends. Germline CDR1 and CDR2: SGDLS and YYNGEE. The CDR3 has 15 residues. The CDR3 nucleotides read TGTGCCAGCAGCGTAGGTCACGCAACTAATGAAAAACTGTTTTTT. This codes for CASSVGHATNEKLFF.

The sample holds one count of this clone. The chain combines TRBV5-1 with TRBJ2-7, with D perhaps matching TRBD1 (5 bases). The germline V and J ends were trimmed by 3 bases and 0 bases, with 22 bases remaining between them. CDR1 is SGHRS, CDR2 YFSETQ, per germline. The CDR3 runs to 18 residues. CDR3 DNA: TGCGCCAGCAGCTCTAGGGGCCTTCACGGATTTAGCTCCTACGAGCAGTACTTC. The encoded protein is CASSSRGLHGFSSYEQYF.

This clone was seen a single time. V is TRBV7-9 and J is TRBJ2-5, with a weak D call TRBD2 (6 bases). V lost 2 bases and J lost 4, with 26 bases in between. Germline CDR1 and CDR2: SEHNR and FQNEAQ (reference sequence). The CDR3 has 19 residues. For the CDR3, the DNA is TGTGCCAGCAGCTTATGGGTTGCGGGGCCCGGAAGGCGTCCAGAGACCCAGTACTTC. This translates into CASSLWVAGPGRRPETQYF.

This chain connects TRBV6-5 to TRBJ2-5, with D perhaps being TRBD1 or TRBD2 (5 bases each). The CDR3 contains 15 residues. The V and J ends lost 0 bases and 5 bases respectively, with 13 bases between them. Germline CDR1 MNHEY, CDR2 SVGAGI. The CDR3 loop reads CASSYSGAPWETQYF. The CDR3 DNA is TGTGCCAGCAGTTACTCCGGGGCCCCTTGGGAGACCCAGTACTTC.

The CDR3 DNA follows: TGCGCCAGCAGCTTTGATCTAGCCAAAAACATTCAGTACTTC. This translates into CASSFDLAKNIQYF. The chain joins TRBV5-1 to TRBJ2-4; D remains unclear. Looked up from germline, CDR1 is SGHRS and CDR2 is YFSETQ. V lost 2 bases to trimming and J lost 0 bases, with 6 bases between them. The CDR3 has 14 residues.

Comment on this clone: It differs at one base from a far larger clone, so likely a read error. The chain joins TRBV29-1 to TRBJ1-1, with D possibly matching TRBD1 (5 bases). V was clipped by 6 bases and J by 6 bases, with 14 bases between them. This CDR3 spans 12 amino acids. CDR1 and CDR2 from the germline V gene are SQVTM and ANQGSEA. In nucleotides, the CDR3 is TGCAGCGTCTGGGACGGCCTGGCTGAAGCTTTCTTT. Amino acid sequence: CSVWDGLAEAFF.

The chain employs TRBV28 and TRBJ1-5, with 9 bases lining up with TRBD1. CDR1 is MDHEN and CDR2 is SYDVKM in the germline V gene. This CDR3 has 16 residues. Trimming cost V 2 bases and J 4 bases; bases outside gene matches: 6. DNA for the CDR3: TGTGCCAGCAGTTTAGCACCCGGGACAGGGAATCAGCCCCAGCATTTT. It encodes CASSLAPGTGNQPQHF.

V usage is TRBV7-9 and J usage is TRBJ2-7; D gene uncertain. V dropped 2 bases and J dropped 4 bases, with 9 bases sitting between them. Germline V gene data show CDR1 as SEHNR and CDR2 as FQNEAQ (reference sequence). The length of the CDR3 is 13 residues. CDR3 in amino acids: CASSLIPGYEQYF. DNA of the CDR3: TGTGCCAGCAGCTTAATACCCGGATACGAGCAGTACTTC.

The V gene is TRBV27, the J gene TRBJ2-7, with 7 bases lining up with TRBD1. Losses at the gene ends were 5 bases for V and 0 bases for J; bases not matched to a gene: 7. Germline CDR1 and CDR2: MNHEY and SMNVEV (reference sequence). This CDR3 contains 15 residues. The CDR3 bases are TGTGCCAGCAGTCTCCAGGGGGTTAGCTCCTACGAGCAGTACTTC. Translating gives CASSLQGVSSYEQYF.

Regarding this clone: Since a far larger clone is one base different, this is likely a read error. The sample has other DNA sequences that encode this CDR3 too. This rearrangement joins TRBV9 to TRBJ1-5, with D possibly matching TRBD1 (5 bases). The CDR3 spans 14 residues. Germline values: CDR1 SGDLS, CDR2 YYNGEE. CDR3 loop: CASSPRGSNQPQHF. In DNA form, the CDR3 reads TGTGCTAGCAGCCCCCGGGGCTCCAATCAGCCCCAGCATTTT.

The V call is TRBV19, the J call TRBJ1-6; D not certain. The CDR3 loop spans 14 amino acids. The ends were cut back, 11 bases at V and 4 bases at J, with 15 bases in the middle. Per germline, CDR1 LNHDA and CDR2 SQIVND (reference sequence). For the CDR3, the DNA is TGTGCCCCGGGGAGAGCAGATTATAATTCACCCCTCCACTTT. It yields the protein CAPGRADYNSPLHF.

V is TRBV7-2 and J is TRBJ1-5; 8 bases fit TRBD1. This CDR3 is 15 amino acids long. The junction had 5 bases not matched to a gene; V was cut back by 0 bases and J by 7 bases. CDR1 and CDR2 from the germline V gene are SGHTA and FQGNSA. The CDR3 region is CASSLAAGGTQPQHF. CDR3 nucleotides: TGTGCCAGCAGCTTAGCGGCAGGGGGCACGCAGCCCCAGCATTTT. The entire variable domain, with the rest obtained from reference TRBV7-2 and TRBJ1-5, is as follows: GAGVSQSPSNKVTEKGKDVELRCDPISGHTALYWYRQSLGQGLEFLIYFQGNSAPDKSGLPSDRFSAERTGGSVSTLTIQRTQQEDSAVYLCASSLAAGGTQPQHFGDGTRLSIL.

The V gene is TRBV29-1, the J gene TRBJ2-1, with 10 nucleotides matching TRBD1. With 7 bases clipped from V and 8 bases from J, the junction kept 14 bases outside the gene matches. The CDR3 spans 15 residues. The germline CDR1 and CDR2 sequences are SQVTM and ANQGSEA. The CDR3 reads CSASGTGAVGDEQFF. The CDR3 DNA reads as TGCAGCGCTTCCGGGACAGGGGCTGTTGGCGATGAGCAGTTCTTC.